Below are 27 T cell receptor beta chains sequenced from a single sample in a study of blood T cell repertoires in COVID-19. Clones were read by immunoSEQ multiplex PCR, and TCRdb kept only the in-frame ones, dropping some. The sample yields 80,000 or so clones, about 90% seen once. The sequenced material came from peripheral blood. The receptors derive from a woman between 45 and 60 years old in a cohort sampled during active COVID-19.

The V and J genes are TRBV12-3 or TRBV12-4 and TRBJ2-1, with D unclear. The CDR3 runs to 13 residues. The V end lost 6 bases, the J end lost 8 bases, and 14 bases lay between the germline ends. CDR3 nucleotides: TGTGCCAGCAGCCCCGCGACAAGTGATGAGCAGTTCTTC. Amino acids: CASSPATSDEQFF.

The CDR3 reads CAWSLGRGVRSYEQYF. The CDR3 coding sequence is TGTGCCTGGAGTCTGGGGCGGGGAGTCAGGTCCTACGAGCAGTACTTC. The rearrangement links TRBV30 to TRBJ2-7; possible D gene TRBD2, 6 bases. This CDR3 contains 16 residues. The V gene lost 2 bases and the J gene lost 1 base, with 18 bases spanning the gap. Per germline, CDR1 GTSNPN and CDR2 SVGIG (reference sequence).

The chain joins TRBV7-9 to TRBJ1-6, with D unresolved. The CDR3 has 16 residues. The V end was cut by 1 base, the J end by 7 bases, with 14 bases between. Germline V gene data show CDR1 as SEHNR and CDR2 as FQNEAQ (reference sequence). The CDR3: CASSLGGSRYNSPLHF. The CDR3 region has the DNA TGTGCCAGCAGCTTAGGAGGGAGCAGGTACAATTCACCCCTCCACTTT.

This clone showed up just once. The chain carries TRBV27 and TRBJ2-3; a weak D match, TRBD1 (5 bases). The CDR3 covers 15 residues. In germline, CDR1 is MNHEY, CDR2 SMNVEV (reference sequence). The germline V and J ends were trimmed by 0 bases and 3 bases, with 10 bases remaining between them. In DNA form, the CDR3 reads TGTGCCAGCAGTTTATCCCGCCCAGGGACAGATACGCAGTATTTT. Translation: CASSLSRPGTDTQYF.

The rearrangement links TRBV4-1 to TRBJ2-7; D possibly corresponds to TRBD1 (6 bases). V was pared by 6 bases and J by 5 bases, with 17 bases between. The germline gives CDR1 MGHRA, CDR2 YSYEKL. CDR3 length equals 14 residues. The chain's CDR3 is CASSPTGLGDEQYF. The DNA of the CDR3 is TGCGCCAGCAGTCCGACAGGCCTGGGGGACGAGCAGTACTTC.

The V and J genes are TRBV7-8 and TRBJ1-6, with 8 bases identical to TRBD1. Losses at the gene ends were 5 bases for V and 8 bases for J; bases not matched to a gene: 5. From germline, CDR1 is SGHVS and CDR2 FQNEAQ. This CDR3 contains 14 residues. CDR3 in DNA: TGTGCCAGCAGCCGTGACAGGGGTGATTCACCCCTCCACTTT. Its protein product is CASSRDRGDSPLHF.

The chain links TRBV19 to TRBJ2-2; 12 bases align to TRBD2. V shed 3 bases and J 3 bases; nucleotides not matched to a gene: 2. This CDR3 spans 16 amino acids. Germline CDR1 LNHDA, CDR2 SQIVND (reference sequence). The CDR3 is CASSMGLAGDTGELFF. The CDR3 DNA reads TGTGCCAGTAGTATGGGACTAGCGGGCGACACCGGGGAGCTGTTTTTT.

The rearrangement links TRBV6-4 to TRBJ2-1, with TRBD2 matching 10 bases. This CDR3 has 16 residues. J lost 9 bases, V lost 5 bases, and 13 bases had no gene match. In germline, CDR1 is MRHNA, CDR2 SNTAGT. The CDR3 DNA reads as TGTGCCAGCAGTCCACATTGGGGGAGGACTAGCGGTGAGCAGTTCTTC. Translating it yields CASSPHWGRTSGEQFF.

V usage is TRBV11-3 and J usage is TRBJ2-1; 8 nucleotides match TRBD1. From germline, CDR1 is SGHNT and CDR2 YENEEA. V lost 5 bases, J lost 1 base, and 4 bases stayed unmatched. The CDR3 runs 15 residues. CDR3 DNA sequence: TGTGCCAGCAGCCCCGGACAGGGTTCCTACAATGAGCAGTTCTTC. This sequence encodes CASSPGQGSYNEQFF.

The chain uses TRBV7-6 and TRBJ2-1; 8 nucleotides align to TRBD2. After removal of 7 bases from V and 2 bases from J, the junction contained 10 bases not matched to a gene. CDR1 is SGHVS, CDR2 FNYEAQ, per germline. The CDR3 contains 16 residues. The CDR3 protein is CASTLGGGGAYNEQFF. CDR3 in DNA: TGTGCCAGCACCCTCGGGGGGGGAGGTGCCTACAATGAGCAGTTCTTC.

The chain is built from TRBV19 and TRBJ1-3; 10 bases fit TRBD1. CDR3 size: 18 residues. Germline CDR1 and CDR2: LNHDA and SQIVND (reference sequence). V gave up 6 bases and J gave up 0 bases; unmatched junction bases: 11. CDR3 sequence: CASRRDRGPDSSGNTIYF. Written as DNA, the CDR3 is TGTGCCAGTAGACGGGACAGGGGCCCCGATAGCTCTGGAAACACCATATATTTT.

This clone appeared a single time. The chain combines TRBV7-9 with TRBJ1-6; the match to TRBD1 covers 7 bases. Trimming at V came to 5 bases and at J to 9 bases, leaving 7 bases not matched to a gene. Germline V gene data show CDR1 as SEHNR and CDR2 as FQNEAQ (reference sequence). This CDR3 has 14 residues. CDR3 sequence (DNA): TGTGCCAGCAGCCCGGTGACAGGGACTTCACCCCTCCACTTT. Residues: CASSPVTGTSPLHF.

The chain is built from TRBV11-1 and TRBJ1-5; 8 positions agree with TRBD1. With V trimmed by 5 bases and J by 7 bases, 4 bases remained unmatched. CDR3 length: 13 amino acids. The germline CDR1 and CDR2 sequences are SGHAT and FQDESV (reference sequence). This chain's CDR3 is CASSGQGGQPQHF. DNA of the CDR3: TGTGCCAGCAGCGGACAGGGTGGCCAGCCCCAGCATTTT.

The J gene is TRBJ2-5, the V gene TRBV7-9, with 10 bases that match TRBD2. CDR3 size: 14 residues. The germline CDR1 and CDR2 sequences are SEHNR and FQNEAQ (reference sequence). Unmatched junction bases numbered 2, after V lost 4 bases and J lost 3 bases. DNA of the CDR3: TGTGCCAGCAGCTCCCTAGCGGGGGAAGAGACCCAGTACTTC. Protein sequence: CASSSLAGEETQYF.

V gene TRBV28 combines with J gene TRBJ1-1; no definite D call. V lost 6 bases and J lost 6, with 11 bases in between. This CDR3 contains 12 residues. Germline CDR1 is MDHEN and CDR2 is SYDVKM. CDR3 residues: CASSHWEAEAFF. The CDR3 region has the DNA TGTGCCAGCAGCCACTGGGAGGCTGAAGCTTTCTTT.

The chain recombines TRBV11-2 with TRBJ1-2; 8 bases map to TRBD1. With 5 bases clipped from V and 6 bases from J, the junction kept 11 bases outside the gene matches. The CDR3 is made up of 15 amino acids. Germline values: CDR1 SGHAT, CDR2 FQNNGV. The DNA for the CDR3 is TGTGCCAGCAGCACGACCCGACAGGGGAGGAATGGCTACACCTTC. It encodes CASSTTRQGRNGYTF.

A single count supports this clone. The rearrangement uses TRBV6-4 and TRBJ1-6, with D possibly being TRBD1 (5 bases). Looked up from germline, CDR1 is MRHNA and CDR2 is SNTAGT. The CDR3 spans 15 residues. Trimming took off 3 bases at V and 7 bases at J, with 13 bases between the two ends. CDR3 sequence (DNA): TGTGCCAGCAGTGAATTGGGGCAGGGAAATTCACCCCTCCACTTT. Translation gives CASSELGQGNSPLHF.

Concerning this clone: As the CDR3 is not closed by the conserved phenylalanine or tryptophan, this likely results from a read error. No DNA is shown, since the ends of the CDR3 on it are uncertain; the CDR3 is the one TCRdb lists. This chain connects TRBV23-1 to TRBJ1-1. TRBV23-1 has ORF status, its function being uncertain. The length of the CDR3 is 9 amino acids, counting both ends. The CDR3 region is CASSQSPAG.

The J gene is TRBJ2-3, the V gene TRBV19; 11 nucleotides align to TRBD2. V was pared by 5 bases and J by 4 bases, with 8 bases of the junction left unmatched. CDR1 is LNHDA, CDR2 SQIVND, per germline (reference sequence). The CDR3 runs 16 residues. In DNA, the CDR3 is TGTGCCAGTAGTTCCACACTAGCGGGAGAGGCAGATACGCAGTATTTT. It codes for CASSSTLAGEADTQYF.

The chain couples TRBV5-8 to TRBJ2-7; the match to TRBD2 covers 8 bases. The germline CDR1 and CDR2 sequences are SGHTS and YDEGEE. The CDR3 runs to 14 residues. After removal of 4 bases from V and 2 bases from J, the junction contained 5 bases not matched to a gene. The CDR3 protein is CASSLAGLAYEQYF. CDR3 nucleotides: TGTGCCAGCAGCCTTGCGGGACTAGCCTACGAGCAGTACTTC.

This clone was picked up a small number of times. The V call is TRBV27, the J call TRBJ2-7; TRBD1 agrees at 7 bases. With 5 bases clipped from V and 6 bases from J, the junction kept 10 bases outside the gene matches. Germline lookup yields CDR1 MNHEY and CDR2 SMNVEV (reference sequence). This CDR3 spans 14 amino acids. CDR3 nucleotides: TGTGCCAGCAGTCCCCAAGACAGGGCAGGCGAGCAGTACTTC. Protein sequence: CASSPQDRAGEQYF.

The rearrangement joins TRBV5-1 to TRBJ2-7, with 8 bases identical to TRBD1. J gave up 7 bases and V 0 bases, and 12 bases lay outside the gene matches. Per germline, CDR1 SGHRS and CDR2 YFSETQ. This CDR3 is built from 16 residues. CDR3 in amino acids: CASSLERPGGEGEQYF. The CDR3 DNA is TGCGCCAGCAGCTTGGAAAGGCCAGGGGGCGAAGGTGAGCAGTACTTC.

This chain joins TRBV28 and TRBJ2-7, with 10 positions matching TRBD1. CDR3 size: 17 residues. CDR1 is MDHEN, CDR2 SYDVKM, per germline. V lost 2 bases, J lost 1 base, and 8 bases stayed unmatched. The CDR3 spells CASSLGDRGFPSYEQYF. CDR3 DNA sequence: TGTGCCAGCAGTTTAGGGGACAGGGGTTTCCCATCCTACGAGCAGTACTTC.

V gene TRBV2 combines with J gene TRBJ1-5; D gene uncertain. Trimming removed 8 bases from V and 1 base from J, with 12 bases in between. The CDR3 sequence is 14 residues long. Germline CDR1 is SNHLY and CDR2 is FYNNEI. CDR3 amino acids: CASGPVDSNQPQHF. The DNA of the CDR3 is TGTGCCAGCGGGCCAGTCGACAGCAATCAGCCCCAGCATTTT.

The chain joins TRBV5-4 to TRBJ2-2; maybe TRBD2 (5 bases). V lost 2 bases to trimming and J lost 5 bases, with 7 bases between them. The CDR3 totals 13 residues. Germline CDR1 is SGHNT and CDR2 is YYREEE (reference sequence). The CDR3 loop is CASSFWRTGELFF. CDR3 sequence (DNA): TGTGCCAGCAGCTTCTGGAGGACCGGGGAGCTGTTTTTT.

The gene calls are TRBV4-1 and TRBJ2-2; a weak D match, TRBD1 (6 bases). The length of the CDR3 is 15 residues. The V end lost 8 bases, the J end lost 0 bases, and 13 bases lay between the germline ends. Per germline, CDR1 MGHRA and CDR2 YSYEKL. CDR3 sequence reads: CASGRQVANTGELFF. CDR3 nucleotides: TGCGCCAGCGGTCGACAGGTAGCGAACACCGGGGAGCTGTTTTTT.

The chain carries TRBV28 and TRBJ2-5; TRBD1 matches 7 bases. The CDR3 consists of 18 residues. Germline-derived CDR1 and CDR2 are MDHEN and SYDVKM. The ends lost 7 bases at V and 4 bases at J; junction bases unmatched: 21. CDR3 nucleotide sequence: TGTGCCAGCACTTTCCTTCCTCTAAGACAGGGCCAGGGAGAGACCCAGTACTTC. Translation: CASTFLPLRQGQGETQYF. Drawing the rest from reference TRBV28 and TRBJ2-5, the complete variable domain is DVKVTQSSRYLVKRTGEKVFLECVQDMDHENMFWYRQDPGLGLRLIYFSYDVKMKEKGDIPEGYSVSREKKERFSLILESASTNQTSMYLCASTFLPLRQGQGETQYFGPGTRLLVL.